This TCR beta chain is drawn from a study of spatial heterogeneity in lung cancer (dated by TCRdb to between 2017 and 2020). The study in broad terms: Beta-chain transcripts were consistently detected in greater numbers than alpha-chain transcripts, which likely reflects a higher abundance of beta-chain transcripts. Nonsynonymous mutation counts, determined by whole-exome sequencing of tumor tissue, were related to TCR repertoire features. In non-small cell lung cancer, the study quantitatively compared TCR alpha and beta repertoires across several tumor regions, matched nontumor lung, and blood. In the raw uncorrected reads, each unique combination of TCR and UMI appeared more than ten times on average. Both alpha and beta chains were TCR-sequenced in samples taken at surgery, namely 220 tumor regions, fewer than 85 matched nontumor lung samples and approximately 58 PBMC samples. In tumor regions, TCR transcript counts showed a strong correlation with a T cell transcriptional module score derived from matched bulk RNA-seq.

The library was built by means of 5' RACE. Sequencer: NextSeq 500. In the TCR library protocol, a unique molecular identifier was attached to each TCR cDNA molecule so that PCR and sequencing errors could be corrected. The original methods were these. TCR identification, UMI-based error correction and CDR3 extraction were performed with Decombinator tools. TCRs above a frequency of 2 per 1,000, corresponding to the top 1% of the tumor frequency distribution, were defined as expanded. Expanded tumor TCRs statistically deemed absent (corrected P<0.05) from at least one tumor region were classed as regional, and all other expanded tumor TCRs were classed as ubiquitous. Each repertoire was subsampled 100 times to 5,000 TCRs, after which Renyi diversity was computed with the R vegan package. CDR3 similarity networks were built from amino acid triplet string-kernel similarity, with CDR3s being connected when pairwise similarity was above 0.82. The public reads were quality trimmed at Q25 with fastp and then assembled into clones with MiXCR by TCRdb, keeping productive beta chains. Each CDR3 protein appears once, grouped with its most common genes and DNA. The V and J calls reflect TCRdb's pipeline rather than the authors' work. Within this sample are around 100,000 distinct CDR3 sequences, with nearly 4.5% of them counted one time only. Less than 25% of the sample comes from the top ten.

Overall results and qualifications from the work: Additional single-cell paired TCR alpha and beta sequencing was considered necessary to confirm, at a functional level, the hypothesis that regional TCRs recognize regional mutations. The tumor nonsynonymous mutation count correlated with the number of expanded intratumoral alpha and beta TCRs. Estimated TCR-seq coverage of tumor T cells was only roughly 7% for alpha chains and 13% for beta chains. The count of ubiquitous expanded TCRs correlated with the count of ubiquitous nonsynonymous mutations, and the count of regional expanded TCRs correlated with the count of regional nonsynonymous mutations.

The label giving this sample's time point can be read as: sample taken at primary tumor resection. Samples were obtained from 70 to 85 patients with early-stage, untreated non-small cell lung cancer from the lung TRACERx cohort. Whole RNA extracted from tumor and nontumor lung tissue, or from cryopreserved PBMC samples, was used for TCR sequencing without cell sorting. Only patients for whom sufficient RNA was available from at least two tumor regions were selected for TCR sequencing. Tumor and adjacent nontumor lung specimens were reviewed by a lung pathologist before selection. Only a few counts were recorded for this clonotype. This clone's antigen is unknown. No qualities accompany the bases; no much larger clone lies one base away. CDR1 and CDR2, per the germline V gene (reference sequence), are SEHNR and FQNEAQ. Measured from the cysteine to the phenylalanine, the CDR3 is 15 residues long. Just CDR3 DNA is preserved here, 45 bases in frame from base 1. V is clipped by 5 bases and J by 4 bases, and the sequence between their germline boundaries is 16 bases long.

The TCR comes from a male donor with early-stage non-small cell lung cancer. The chain employs TRBV7-9 and TRBJ2-3; a weak D assignment points to TRBD2 (6 bases agree). The sample consisted of lung tumor tissue, taken at surgery. In nucleotide form, the sequence is TGTGCCAGCAGCCCCGCCAGTTGGGGGGCAGATACGCAGTATTTT. It codes for CASSPASWGADTQYF.